Listed below are T cell receptor beta chains from one sample, sequenced in a study of blood T cell repertoires in COVID-19. Measured with immunoSEQ multiplex PCR; TCRdb has only the in-frame clones, and not every one. The repertoire consists of about 170,000 clones, with 70% to 90% occurring once and the leading ten covering approximately 2%. Source material: peripheral blood. These receptors all stem from a man between 50 and 59 years old who had recovered from COVID-19. Each CDR3 is given with its conserved first and last residue. The D gene is left open where the match is weak. Clone size appears in some rows only: once, few, many, or a class for an expanded clone.

clone_size j_call v_call d_call cdr3_nt cdr3_aa
NA TRBJ2-6 TRBV25-1 NA TGTGCCAGCAGTTCCCGCTCAGGGTCGGGGGCCAACGTCCTGACTTTC CASSSRSGSGANVLTF
NA TRBJ1-1 TRBV6-5 NA TGTGCCAGCAGTCCTACCAGGTTGAACACTGAAGCTTTCTTT CASSPTRLNTEAFF
NA TRBJ1-3 TRBV7-2 NA TGTGCCAGCAGCTATGGGGGCTACTCTGGAAACACCATATATTTT CASSYGGYSGNTIYF
NA TRBJ2-2 TRBV29-1 NA TGCAGCGTTGATCGAGCGGTCACCGGGGAGCTGTTTTTT CSVDRAVTGELFF
NA TRBJ1-1 TRBV20-1 TRBD1 TGCAGTGCTAGTAGGACAGGGAACACTGAAGCTTTCTTT CSASRTGNTEAFF
NA TRBJ1-4 TRBV28 TRBD1 TGTGCCAGCGTTAATCCGGGACAGGGGGATGAAAAACTGTTTTTT CASVNPGQGDEKLFF
NA TRBJ1-2 TRBV24-1 NA TGTGCCACCAGTGACCCTCTAGTGTTGTCCTATGGCTACACCTTC CATSDPLVLSYGYTF
once TRBJ2-7 TRBV18 NA TGTGCCAGCTCACCAATTGATAGCCACGAGCAGTACTTC CASSPIDSHEQYF
NA TRBJ1-5 TRBV7-9 TRBD1 TGTGCCAGCAGCCGTGGACAGGGGGCATGGAGCAATCAGCCCCAGCATTTT CASSRGQGAWSNQPQHF
once TRBJ2-7 TRBV19 NA TGTGCCAGTAGTATGGGGGCCCGGTCCTACGAGCAGTACTTC CASSMGARSYEQYF
NA TRBJ1-3 TRBV3-1/TRBV3-2 NA TGTGCCAGCAGCCAAGACCGTAGAAACACCATATATTTT CASSQDRRNTIYF
NA TRBJ2-3 TRBV5-1 NA TGCGCCAGCAGCGCCACCAGGGGAGCAGATACGCAGTATTTT CASSATRGADTQYF
NA TRBJ1-3 TRBV11-2 NA TGTGCCAGCAGCTTAGATCACACTGGAAACACCATATATTTT CASSLDHTGNTIYF
once TRBJ2-1 TRBV30 NA TGTGCCTGGTCCCCGGGACTCCAATACAATGAGCAGTTCTTC CAWSPGLQYNEQFF
NA TRBJ2-2 TRBV11-2 TRBD2 TGTGCCAGCACCCTTTCCTCTAGCGGGATAGTTGGCGGGGAGCTGTTTTTT CASTLSSSGIVGGELFF
NA TRBJ1-6 TRBV2 NA TGTGCCAGCAGTGACGTAGGGGTAGGTTCACCCCTCCACTTT CASSDVGVGSPLHF
few TRBJ2-1 TRBV19 NA TGTGCCAGTAGTATAAGAGTCAGGGACTCCTACAATGAGCAGTTCTTC CASSIRVRDSYNEQFF
NA TRBJ2-7 TRBV5-4 TRBD1 TGTGCCAGCAGCAACCGGGACAGGGGGCGTTCGGACGAGCAGTACTTC CASSNRDRGRSDEQYF
NA TRBJ2-7 TRBV15 NA TGTGCCACCAGCACCCGTATGTCCAGGGGGGCAGGCGAGCAGTACTTC CATSTRMSRGAGEQYF
NA TRBJ1-2 TRBV6-5 TRBD1 TGTGCCAGCAGCCGGGGACAGATCTATGGCTACACCTTC CASSRGQIYGYTF
NA TRBJ1-1 TRBV14 NA TGTGCCAGCAGCCCTGGGCCCATTGGAGCTTTCTTT CASSPGPIGAFF
NA TRBJ2-1 TRBV5-1 NA TGCGCCAGCAGCTTTGAAAGGGGAAACAATGAGCAGTTCTTC CASSFERGNNEQFF
NA TRBJ2-1 TRBV4-2 TRBD2 TGTGCCAGCAGCCAAGAAACCCGCGGGGGGCCCTACAATGAGCAGTTCTTC CASSQETRGGPYNEQFF
NA TRBJ1-1 TRBV11-2 NA TGTGCCAGCAGCTTAGACCCCGTACAGGGCTGGGGAGAAGACACTGAAGCTTTCTTT CASSLDPVQGWGEDTEAFF
once TRBJ2-3 TRBV18 NA TGTGCCAGCTCAGTCTACGTGGGAGCAGATACGCAGTATTTT CASSVYVGADTQYF
NA TRBJ1-2 TRBV28 NA TGTGCCAGCAGTAACAGGGCTGGCTACACCTTC CASSNRAGYTF
NA TRBJ1-2 TRBV19 TRBD1 TGTGCCAGTACGTGGACAGGGGCTAACTATGGCTACACCTTC CASTWTGANYGYTF
NA TRBJ2-5 TRBV7-9 NA TGTGCCAGCAGCTTATCAGGGGGGCAAGAGACCCAGTACTTC CASSLSGGQETQYF
NA TRBJ1-1 TRBV4-3 NA TGCGCCAGCAGCCAGGGCCACCTTGACGGGAACACTGAAGCTTTCTTT CASSQGHLDGNTEAFF
NA TRBJ1-1 TRBV28 NA TGTGCCAGCAGTTTACCGACCCTGGGCCACACTGAAGCTTTCTTT CASSLPTLGHTEAFF
NA TRBJ2-3 TRBV3-1/TRBV3-2 TRBD2 TGTGCCAGCAGCCAAGCGATATTAGCGGGATATAGCACAGATACGCAGTATTTT CASSQAILAGYSTDTQYF
NA TRBJ2-5 TRBV7-2 TRBD1 TGTGCCAGCAGCTTAGTGGTAGCGGGACAGGGGGAGACCCAGTACTTC CASSLVVAGQGETQYF
NA TRBJ2-6 TRBV19 NA TGTGCCAGTAGTATTACAGAGGGTACTGGGGCCAACGTCCTGACTTTC CASSITEGTGANVLTF
NA TRBJ2-2 TRBV11-2 TRBD2 TGTGCCAGCAGCTTACGGAGGCTAGGCCTCACCCGGGAGGCCGGGGAGCTGTTTTTT CASSLRRLGLTREAGELFF
NA TRBJ1-5 TRBV6-5 NA TGTGCCAGCAGTTACTCGAGGGGGGGCGGACAGCCCCAGCATTTT CASSYSRGGGQPQHF
NA TRBJ2-2 TRBV7-6 NA TGTGCCAGCAGCTCACAGGGAACCGGGGAGCTGTTTTTT CASSSQGTGELFF
NA TRBJ2-1 TRBV28 TRBD2 TGTGCCAGCACCCCTCTAGCGGGGGAAAGGAATGAGCAGTTCTTC CASTPLAGERNEQFF
NA TRBJ1-2 TRBV6-6 TRBD1 TGTGCCAGCAGTTACGCGGACAGGGGGAATAACTATGGCTACACCTTC CASSYADRGNNYGYTF
few TRBJ2-5 TRBV5-4 TRBD2 TGTGCCAGCAGAGGGGTTAGCGGGGGGGCGGAGACCCAGTACTTC CASRGVSGGAETQYF
NA TRBJ1-5 TRBV3-1/TRBV3-2 NA TGTGCCAGCAGCCAAGGTTACAGGATCAATCAGCCCCAGCATTTT CASSQGYRINQPQHF
NA TRBJ1-3 TRBV19 NA TGTGCCAGTAGGGGCAACTCTGGAAACACCATATATTTT CASRGNSGNTIYF
NA TRBJ1-2 TRBV28 TRBD1 TGTGCCAGCACCCTGTCGGCAGACAGGGGGCTTAGGGGCTACACCTTC CASTLSADRGLRGYTF
NA TRBJ2-3 TRBV11-2 TRBD2 TGTGCCAGCAGCTTACTTTTGGGGGGGACTATTAGCACAGATACGCAGTATTTT CASSLLLGGTISTDTQYF
NA TRBJ2-7 TRBV11-2 NA TGTGCCAGCAGCCCTATCCGGCAGGGGAGCACCTACGAGCAGTACTTC CASSPIRQGSTYEQYF
NA TRBJ1-1 TRBV13 NA TGTGCCAGCAGCTTAGGTCGCAGGGTCATTTCCACTGAAGCTTTCTTT CASSLGRRVISTEAFF
NA TRBJ2-3 TRBV3-1/TRBV3-2 TRBD2 TGTGCCAGCAGCCAAGATTTGGCGGGAATAGCGGGAGTTACAGATACGCAGTATTTT CASSQDLAGIAGVTDTQYF
NA TRBJ2-1 TRBV14 TRBD2 TGTGCCAGCAGCCAGGGTGTAGCGGGAGTCGAGCAGTTCTTC CASSQGVAGVEQFF
NA TRBJ1-3 TRBV9 NA TGTGCCAGCAGCGCGCTCGACAGGTCCAGCTCTGGAAACACCATATATTTT CASSALDRSSSGNTIYF
NA TRBJ2-1 TRBV25-1 NA TGTGCCAGCAGTCCCAACAGGGGGGGCTCCTACAATGAGCAGTTCTTC CASSPNRGGSYNEQFF
NA TRBJ2-2 TRBV24-1 TRBD2 TGTGCCACCAGTCGGGGGGGTGCGAACACCGGGGAGCTGTTTTTT CATSRGGANTGELFF
NA TRBJ2-7 TRBV6-2/TRBV6-3 NA TGTGCCAGCAGTTTAGGCAGGTTGTACTTC CASSLGRLYF
NA TRBJ1-1 TRBV5-1 TRBD1 TGCGCCAGCAGCTTCGGACAGGGAGAACTGAACACTGAAGCTTTCTTT CASSFGQGELNTEAFF